The next 5 T cell receptor beta chains were all read from a single sample in a study of cytomegalovirus exposure and HLA in healthy donors. It was with 60 Vbeta and 13 Jbeta primers that the PCR ran. Assay used: immunoSEQ multiplex PCR; TCRdb lists only in-frame clones, some missing. The sample carries tens of thousands of clones, over 75% recorded once. The specimen sequenced was PBMCs. The receptors here all came from a girl aged 2-10 years in good health and CMV-seropositive.

The rearrangement links TRBV27 to TRBJ1-1; TRBD1 aligns across 9 bases. The CDR3 extends over 17 amino acids. V trimming: 7 bases; J trimming: 3 bases; junction bases outside the gene matches: 15. Germline lookup yields CDR1 MNHEY and CDR2 SMNVEV (reference sequence). Here the CDR3 reads CASMITGGSWGDTEAFF. The CDR3 coding sequence is TGTGCCAGCATGATTACAGGGGGCTCTTGGGGTGACACTGAAGCTTTCTTT.

The chain employs TRBV29-1 and TRBJ2-7; possible D gene TRBD2, 5 bases. V dropped 6 bases and J dropped 6 bases, with 15 bases sitting between them. CDR1 and CDR2 (germline): SQVTM, ANQGSEA. The CDR3 has 12 amino acids. As DNA, the CDR3 is TGCAGCGTGGGCTGGACTGTTACCGAGCAGTACTTC. It codes for CSVGWTVTEQYF.

This clone is a singleton in its sample. The chain is built from TRBV4-1 and TRBJ1-5; D is ambiguous. Germline CDR1 is MGHRA and CDR2 is YSYEKL. V was cut by 2 bases and J by 6 bases, with 11 bases left in between. The CDR3 is 14 amino acids. The CDR3 DNA is TGCGCCAGCAGCCAAAGTTCTGGAGCTCAGCCCCAGCATTTT. Its protein is CASSQSSGAQPQHF.

The chain combines TRBV7-8 with TRBJ2-5, with 8 bases identical to TRBD2. Germline CDR1 SGHVS, CDR2 FQNEAQ. V trimming: 7 bases; J trimming: 2 bases; junction bases outside the gene matches: 15. The CDR3 is 17 residues long. Here the CDR3 reads CASILTFSGANQETQYF. The DNA for the CDR3 is TGTGCCAGCATCCTCACCTTTAGCGGGGCGAATCAAGAGACCCAGTACTTC.

The chain has TRBV9 and TRBJ1-1, with 7 bases aligning to TRBD1. Germline assignment: CDR1 SGDLS and CDR2 YYNGEE. The J segment lost 1 base and the V segment lost 0 bases, leaving 6 bases of the junction unmatched. The CDR3 length is 16 residues. The CDR3 nucleotides are TGTGCCAGCAGCGTAGGGAGGGGGCAGGGGAACACTGAAGCTTTCTTT. Translated: CASSVGRGQGNTEAFF.